This entry lists 6 T cell receptor beta chains sequenced from one sample in a study of CD8 T cells in Susac syndrome. When the RNA was reverse transcribed, random hexamers were used with an input of roughly 0.45 to 1 ug. MiXCR was run by TCRdb on the immunoSEQ multiplex PCR reads, yielding one entry per CDR3 protein. The repertoire holds around 130,000 distinct CDR3 sequences, with 95% as singletons. Sequencing was performed on CD4+ T cells from PBMCs. Receptors originate from a human donor with multiple sclerosis.

This chain connects TRBV6-2 or TRBV6-3 to TRBJ2-7; 7 positions match TRBD1. Germline assignment: CDR1 MNHEY and CDR2 SVGEGT. The CDR3 sequence is 14 residues long. V was clipped by 6 bases and J by 4 bases; unmatched bases: 9. The CDR3 region has the DNA TGTGCCAGCAGGCCTACGGGACAGAGGTACGAGCAGTACTTC. Translating gives CASRPTGQRYEQYF.

The CDR3 region is CASVGQWGNIQYF. The CDR3 DNA reads TGTGCCAGCGTAGGGCAGTGGGGAAACATTCAGTACTTC. V usage is TRBV2 and J usage is TRBJ2-4; no firm D call. Deletions cut 8 bases from V and 6 bases from J, with 14 bases between. The CDR3 spans 13 residues. Germline CDR1 is SNHLY and CDR2 is FYNNEI.

V and J are TRBV19 and TRBJ1-2; 7 bases align to TRBD1. CDR1 is LNHDA, CDR2 SQIVND, per germline (reference sequence). V was pared by 5 bases and J by 4 bases, with 4 bases of the junction left unmatched. The CDR3 loop spans 13 amino acids. CDR3 sequence reads: CASSRQGSYGYTF. For the CDR3, the DNA is TGTGCCAGTAGTCGACAGGGCAGCTATGGCTACACCTTC.

J is TRBJ2-5 and V is TRBV9; D is undetermined. Trimming left V 0 bases short and J 7 bases short, with 7 bases between. Germline V gene data show CDR1 as SGDLS and CDR2 as YYNGEE. The CDR3 runs to 12 residues. This CDR3 reads CASSVVDGTQYF. The CDR3 bases are TGTGCCAGCAGCGTAGTAGATGGGACCCAGTACTTC.

The chain links TRBV30 to TRBJ2-5; a possible D gene is TRBD2 (6 bases). The CDR3 totals 14 residues. Trimming pared 5 bases from V and 5 bases from J, leaving 18 bases between. Germline V gene data show CDR1 as GTSNPN and CDR2 as SVGIG (reference sequence). The DNA of the CDR3 is TGTGCCTGGGGAGGGCAGGGCCTCGGGGAGACCCAGTACTTC. Amino acid sequence: CAWGGQGLGETQYF.

The J gene is TRBJ1-5, the V gene TRBV7-2, with 7 bases lining up with TRBD1. The CDR3 is 13 residues long. Germline values: CDR1 SGHTA, CDR2 FQGNSA. V dropped 3 bases and J dropped 5; count of bases not matched to a gene: 1. CDR3 residues: CASSFRGDQPQHF. CDR3 coding DNA: TGTGCCAGCAGCTTCAGGGGGGATCAGCCCCAGCATTTT.